This T cell receptor (beta chain) was found in a study of cytomegalovirus exposure and HLA in healthy donors. Broader study findings: Productive status was seen about 87% or about 30% of the time for most TCR beta V segments in an earlier analysis. A later analysis reportedly found that, within productive TCRs, an Asian-associated ancestry cluster had fewer N-insertions than the mean observed across the approximately 660 donors.

The PCR used 60 Vbeta and 13 Jbeta primers. Per the original data handling: In a later analysis, around 10 million of some 80 million unique beta chains occurred in at least two donors. The data were produced by immunoSEQ multiplex PCR, yet TCRdb's version contains in-frame clones alone and is incomplete. V and J calls and clone size are as listed in that table; D and trimming were resolved from the DNA. The table shows more than 90,000 clones, with over 75% occurring only once. A word on this clone: Its antigen is currently unknown.

Germline V gene lookup returns CDR1 SGDLS and CDR2 YYNGEE. CDR3 length: 14 amino acids. Trimming at V came to 4 bases and at J to 5 bases, leaving 7 bases not matched to a gene. Sequences were obtained from PBMCs. The TCR sequence derives from a man aged 45-65 years in good health and CMV-seronegative. The chain employs TRBV9 and TRBJ2-7, with 9 bases fitting TRBD1. CDR3 nucleotides: TGTGCCAGCAGCCCCCGGGACAGGGCCCACGAGCAGTACTTC. Its protein is CASSPRDRAHEQYF. Together with reference TRBV9 and TRBJ2-7, the CDR3 gives the full variable domain: DSGVTQTPKHLITATGQRVTLRCSPRSGDLSVYWYQQSLDQGLQFLIQYYNGEERAKGNILERFSAQQFPDLHSELNLSSLELGDSALYFCASSPRDRAHEQYFGPGTRLTVT.